Shown below are 20 T cell receptor beta chains from a single sample sequenced in a study of CD8 T cells in ankylosing spondylitis. TCRdb re-derived calls from the 5' RACE reads in MiXCR, one entry per CDR3 protein. The repertoire includes approximately 130,000 distinct CDR3 sequences, about an eighth of them detected once, and 4.1% sits in the top ten. The sequenced material came from blood, either unsorted or a sorted T cell fraction (not recorded which). These receptor sequences come from a female donor with ankylosing spondylitis or in good health (not recorded which).

At least ten counts were recorded for this clonotype. This chain links TRBV5-1 with TRBJ2-1; 8 bases align to TRBD2. This CDR3 has 14 residues. The V and J ends lost 1 base and 9 bases, in that order; junction bases with no gene match: 6. Germline V gene lookup returns CDR1 SGHRS and CDR2 YFSETQ. CDR3 region: CASSLPMTSAEQFF. CDR3 nucleotide sequence: TGCGCCAGCAGCTTGCCTATGACTAGCGCTGAGCAGTTCTTC.

This clonotype was detected many times. The rearrangement joins TRBV5-1 to TRBJ2-5, with a weak D call TRBD1 (6 bases). V lost 3 bases and J lost 1, with 13 bases in between. The CDR3 covers 15 residues. Germline V lookup: CDR1 SGHRS, CDR2 YFSETQ. The CDR3 reads CASSSIGQIQETQYF. Written as DNA, the CDR3 is TGCGCCAGCAGCTCAATAGGACAGATCCAAGAGACCCAGTACTTC.

This clonotype was observed many times. This chain uses TRBV20-1 with TRBJ2-7, with TRBD1 identical over 11 bases. CDR3 length: 16 amino acids. CDR1 is DFQATT and CDR2 is SNEGSKA in the germline V gene (reference sequence). The V gene end was trimmed by 0 bases and the J gene end by 2 bases; junction bases not matched to a gene: 6. The CDR3 bases are TGCAGTGCTAGAGATTTACCGGACAGGGGGCCCTACGAGCAGTACTTC. This encodes CSARDLPDRGPYEQYF.

In its sample, this clonotype was seen many times. The chain has TRBV4-1 and TRBJ1-4; perhaps TRBD1 as D (5 bases). Germline CDR1 MGHRA, CDR2 YSYEKL. Trimming took off 0 bases at V and 5 bases at J, with 13 bases between the two ends. This CDR3 is 16 amino acids long. Here the CDR3 reads CASSQDRGELNEKLFF. CDR3 in DNA: TGCGCCAGCAGCCAAGATAGAGGGGAATTGAATGAAAAACTGTTTTTT.

This clonotype was observed at least ten times. The genes are TRBV2 and TRBJ1-2; D uncertain. The CDR3 is made up of 12 amino acids. In germline, CDR1 is SNHLY, CDR2 FYNNEI. Trimming cost V 10 bases and J 4 bases, with 13 bases left between them. CDR3 sequence (DNA): TGTGCCACTGGACGGGAGATCTATGGCTACACCTTC. The encoded protein is CATGREIYGYTF.

This clonotype was counted between two and nine times. The CDR3 loop is CASSLFRGGGYEQYF. The CDR3, as DNA: TGTGCCAGCAGCTTGTTCCGGGGAGGGGGTTACGAGCAGTACTTC. V and J are TRBV5-6 and TRBJ2-7, with a possible D match to TRBD2 (7 bases). The CDR3 has 15 amino acids. V lost 1 base, J lost 4 bases, and 15 bases lay in between. In germline, CDR1 is SGHDT, CDR2 YYEEEE.

V gene TRBV10-2 combines with J gene TRBJ1-5; D gene uncertain. The germline V gene encodes CDR1 WSHSY and CDR2 SAAADI. V was cut by 4 bases and J by 9 bases, with 13 bases left in between. The CDR3 is made up of 13 amino acids. CDR3 in DNA: TGCGCCAGCAGTGGAGACTTCCAAGGGCCCCAGCATTTT. Protein: CASSGDFQGPQHF.

Many counts were recorded for this clonotype. The V gene is TRBV7-3, the J gene TRBJ2-3; the match to TRBD2 covers 8 bases. The CDR3 is 13 amino acids. V was clipped by 4 bases and J by 5 bases; unmatched bases: 2. Looked up from germline, CDR1 is SGHTA and CDR2 is FQGTGA. The CDR3 loop is CASSSGGRDTQYF. The CDR3 bases are TGTGCCAGCAGCTCGGGGGGGCGAGATACGCAGTATTTT.

Regarding this clonotype: A much more abundant neighbour one base away suggests this may be a read error. This sequence joins TRBV7-9 and TRBJ1-2, with 10 positions matching TRBD1. This CDR3 comprises 13 residues. Germline CDR1 SEHNR, CDR2 FQNEAQ (reference sequence). V gave up 5 bases and J gave up 7 bases; unmatched junction bases: 4. The CDR3 DNA reads as TGTGCCAGCAGCCCTGGGACAGGGGCTGGCTACACCTTC. Translated: CASSPGTGAGYTF.

The rearrangement links TRBV5-1 to TRBJ2-2; D may be TRBD1 (6 bases). Trimming cost V 2 bases and J 4 bases, with 12 bases left between them. The CDR3 is made up of 15 amino acids. Germline CDR1 reads SGHRS; CDR2 reads YFSETQ. CDR3 coding DNA: TGCGCCAGCAGCTTCGGACAGACCAGCACCGGGGAGCTGTTTTTT. Its protein is CASSFGQTSTGELFF.

Ten or more counts support this clonotype. This sequence joins TRBV20-1 and TRBJ2-4; D remains unclear. Germline CDR1 is DFQATT and CDR2 is SNEGSKA (reference sequence). V was shortened by 4 bases and J by 0 bases, with 10 bases between the two germline ends. The CDR3 runs to 14 residues. The CDR3 loop reads CSAKASLAKNIQYF. The CDR3, as DNA: TGCAGTGCTAAGGCGTCACTAGCCAAAAACATTCAGTACTTC.

This clonotype has at least ten counts. The rearrangement links TRBV5-4 to TRBJ1-2, with D unresolved. Germline V gene sequence: CDR1 SGHNT, CDR2 YYREEE (reference sequence). The length of the CDR3 is 14 residues. The ends were cut back, 6 bases at V and 4 bases at J, with 16 bases in the middle. CDR3 coding DNA: TGTGCCAGCACCGACCCCGGGATCGCCTATGGCTACACCTTC. Its translation: CASTDPGIAYGYTF.

This clonotype showed up many times. The chain links TRBV5-1 to TRBJ1-1, with 7 bases aligning to TRBD1. After removal of 4 bases from V and 3 bases from J, the junction contained 9 bases not matched to a gene. The CDR3 runs to 15 residues. Germline values: CDR1 SGHRS, CDR2 YFSETQ. This CDR3 reads CASSQTGQSDTEAFF. Here the CDR3 DNA reads TGCGCCAGCAGCCAGACAGGGCAGAGTGACACTGAAGCTTTCTTT. The whole variable domain, remainder taken from reference TRBV5-1 and TRBJ1-1, is KAGVTQTPRYLIKTRGQQVTLSCSPISGHRSVSWYQQTPGQGLQFLFEYFSETQRNKGNFPGRFSGRQFSNSRSEMNVSTLELGDSALYLCASSQTGQSDTEAFFGQGTRLTVV.

The rearrangement links TRBV10-1 to TRBJ1-1; D is possibly TRBD1 (6 bases). This CDR3 has 17 residues. The V and J ends lost 2 bases and 0 bases respectively, with 16 bases between them. Germline-derived CDR1 and CDR2 are WNHNN and SYGVQD (reference sequence). CDR3 DNA sequence: TGCGCCAGCAGTGAGGAGGGGACACCAATAATGAACACTGAAGCTTTCTTT. This translates into CASSEEGTPIMNTEAFF.

This clonotype was seen many times. The chain couples TRBV29-1 to TRBJ1-1; D might be TRBD1 (5 bases). The CDR3 has 12 amino acids. Germline V CDR1 and CDR2: SQVTM, ANQGSEA. V shed 5 bases and J shed 2 bases, with 9 bases lying between them. The chain's CDR3 is CSVTGLNTEAFF. Here the CDR3 DNA reads TGCAGCGTTACAGGCCTCAACACTGAAGCTTTCTTT.

This clonotype was seen at least ten times. The V and J genes are TRBV21-1 and TRBJ1-4; the D call of TRBD1 is as the table states it, not checked on the DNA. TRBV21-1 is tagged as a pseudogene. This CDR3 is built from 15 residues. This chain's CDR3 is CASLRRGGSYEKLFF. In DNA, the CDR3 is TGTGCCAGCCTGCGCCGCGGGGGCTCTTATGAAAAACTGTTTTTT.

This clonotype was seen repeatedly, ten times or more. The chain employs TRBV5-1 and TRBJ2-2; TRBD1 matches 8 bases. Per germline, CDR1 SGHRS and CDR2 YFSETQ. This CDR3 comprises 15 residues. V dropped 3 bases and J dropped 4; count of bases not matched to a gene: 5. The CDR3 DNA follows: TGCGCCAGCAGCTCGACAGGGGACCGCACCGGGGAGCTGTTTTTT. Translated: CASSSTGDRTGELFF.

At least ten counts were recorded for this clonotype. The V and J genes are TRBV18 and TRBJ2-1; 9 bases are shared with TRBD2. Germline assignment: CDR1 KGHSH and CDR2 LQKENI. The V segment lost 0 bases and the J segment 4 bases; nucleotides outside the gene matches: 1. The CDR3 consists of 15 residues. The CDR3 DNA is TGTGCCAGCTCACCACCGGGACTAGCATACAATGAGCAGTTCTTC. Amino acid sequence: CASSPPGLAYNEQFF.

There are many counts of this clonotype. The rearrangement joins TRBV7-8 to TRBJ2-7, with D hard to call. This CDR3 has 14 amino acids. Trimming pared 2 bases from V and 6 bases from J, leaving 14 bases between. Germline CDR1 and CDR2: SGHVS and FQNEAQ. CDR3 DNA sequence: TGTGCCAGCAGCTTAATCGGCCCTTCTACCGAGCAGTACTTC. Translating it yields CASSLIGPSTEQYF.

Ten or more counts support this clonotype. The chain couples TRBV5-1 to TRBJ2-3, with 7 bases aligning to TRBD1. CDR1 is SGHRS, CDR2 YFSETQ, per germline. V was pared by 3 bases and J by 3 bases, with 7 bases of the junction left unmatched. This CDR3 spans 15 amino acids. The CDR3 loop is CASSWVGTATDTQYF. CDR3 bases: TGCGCCAGCAGCTGGGTAGGGACAGCGACAGATACGCAGTATTTT.